This entry features one T cell receptor beta chain sequence. The sample comes from a study of CXCR3-negative and CXCR3-positive naive CD8 T cells. In preparing the TRB cDNA libraries, 5' RACE with UMI labels was used. TCRdb re-called the 5' RACE reads; every CDR3 protein appears as one record, without DNA. The sample yields 6,000 to 8,500 distinct CDR3 sequences, of which the top ten take up 1.6%. CDR3 length equals 15 residues. Germline V gives CDR1 MGHRA, CDR2 YSYEKL. Per CD8+ T cell subset, triplicate sorts of 310,000 or so cells each were done. The source is a human donor in good health. Some clones in this sample may be carry-over from other donors' samples. The sequenced sample was naive CXCR3- CD8+ T cells from blood. The subset here: CD45RO-CCR7+CD27+CD95- naive CD8+ T cells lacking CXCR3 (TNR3-). The V gene is TRBV4-1, the J gene TRBJ1-4; as DNA is missing, the TRBD1 call by TCRdb cannot be tested. This CDR3 is CASSQEGTGDENLFF.